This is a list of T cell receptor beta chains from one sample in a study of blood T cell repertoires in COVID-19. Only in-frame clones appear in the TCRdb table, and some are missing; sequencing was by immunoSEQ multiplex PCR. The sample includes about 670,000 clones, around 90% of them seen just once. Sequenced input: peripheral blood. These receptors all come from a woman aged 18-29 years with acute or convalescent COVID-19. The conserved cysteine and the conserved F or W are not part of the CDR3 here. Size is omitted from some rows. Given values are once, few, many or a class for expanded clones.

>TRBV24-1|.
ATSAPRQAYT
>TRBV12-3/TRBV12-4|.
ATLRGAKGGYT
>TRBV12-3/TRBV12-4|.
ALEKRPRYGYT
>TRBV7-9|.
ASSRASDRALANYGYT
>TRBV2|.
ASGPLKGVHEQY
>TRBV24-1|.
ATSDQDRGRTGELF
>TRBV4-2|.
ASSAGGPLVGELF
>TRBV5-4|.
ASTPTGSSTEAF
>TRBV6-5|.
ASGGNNQPQH
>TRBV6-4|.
ATQGSNTGELF
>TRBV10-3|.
AISGAVNTEAF
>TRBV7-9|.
ASSLPQGGIEGYT
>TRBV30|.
AWSVVAVNQPQH
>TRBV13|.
ASSAPGQGDTDTQY
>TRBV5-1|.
ASSLNSYNEQF
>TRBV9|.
ASSVGGPDTQY
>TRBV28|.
ASTLGGVPQH
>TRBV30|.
AWSPWTASNEKLF
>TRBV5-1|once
ASSPADTNTEAF
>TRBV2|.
ASILTSDTSYEQY
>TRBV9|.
ASSAGGPYGYT
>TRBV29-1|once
SVGRRELYNEQF
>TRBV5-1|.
ASSLGRGNTGELF
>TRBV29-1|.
SVPGEGLTVLTSTDTQY
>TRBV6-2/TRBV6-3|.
ASSYGTSGGDTDTQY
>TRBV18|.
ASSPPTGFAGNTIY
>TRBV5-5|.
ASSLGELVANIQY
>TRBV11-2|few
ASSLSRDILGYT
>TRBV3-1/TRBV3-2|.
ASSQALGSQPQH
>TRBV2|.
AGTENSNQPQH
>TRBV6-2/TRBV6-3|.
ASSYLGLPYGYT
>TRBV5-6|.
ASSHLGLIQETQY
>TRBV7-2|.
ASSGRTTLNTGELF
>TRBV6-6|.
ASSHPLREGYQPQH
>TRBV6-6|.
ASIRSSDSGANVLT
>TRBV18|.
ASSPTTNTEAF
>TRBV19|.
ASSIRSGNYGYT
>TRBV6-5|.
ASTPPGSSYNEQF
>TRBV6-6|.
ASTSGAHTEAF
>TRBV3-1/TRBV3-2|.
ASSQRMAQGAEKLF